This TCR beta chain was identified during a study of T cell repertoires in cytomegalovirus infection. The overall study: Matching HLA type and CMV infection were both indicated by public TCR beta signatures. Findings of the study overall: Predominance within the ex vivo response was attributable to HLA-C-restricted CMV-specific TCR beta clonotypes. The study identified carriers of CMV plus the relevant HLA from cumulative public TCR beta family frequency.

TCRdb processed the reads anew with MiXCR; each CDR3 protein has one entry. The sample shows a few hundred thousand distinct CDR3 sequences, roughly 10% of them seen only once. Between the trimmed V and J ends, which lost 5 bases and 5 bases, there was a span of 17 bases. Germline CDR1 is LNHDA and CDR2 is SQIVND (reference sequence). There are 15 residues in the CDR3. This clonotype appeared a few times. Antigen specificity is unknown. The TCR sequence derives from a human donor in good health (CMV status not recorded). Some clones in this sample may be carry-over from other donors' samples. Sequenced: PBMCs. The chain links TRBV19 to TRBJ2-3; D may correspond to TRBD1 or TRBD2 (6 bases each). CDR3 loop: CASSPGRGLVDTQYF. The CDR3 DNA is TGTGCCAGTAGTCCAGGCAGGGGACTCGTAGATACGCAGTATTTT. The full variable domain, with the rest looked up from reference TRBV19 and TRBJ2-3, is DGGITQSPKYLFRKEGQNVTLSCEQNLNHDAMYWYRQDPGQGLRLIYYSQIVNDFQKGDIAEGYSVSREKKESFPLTVTSAQKNPTAFYLCASSPGRGLVDTQYFGPGTRLTVL.